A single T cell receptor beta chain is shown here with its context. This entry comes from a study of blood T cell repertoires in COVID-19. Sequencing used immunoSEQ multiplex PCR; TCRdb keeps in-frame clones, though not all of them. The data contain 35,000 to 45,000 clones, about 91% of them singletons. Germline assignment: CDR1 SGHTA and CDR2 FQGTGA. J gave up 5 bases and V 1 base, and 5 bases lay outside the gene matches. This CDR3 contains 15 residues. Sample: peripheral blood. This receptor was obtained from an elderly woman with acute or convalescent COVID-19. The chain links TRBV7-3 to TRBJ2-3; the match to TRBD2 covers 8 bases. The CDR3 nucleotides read TGTGCCAGCAGCTTAATGGGACTAGGGCTAGATACGCAGTATTTT. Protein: CASSLMGLGLDTQYF. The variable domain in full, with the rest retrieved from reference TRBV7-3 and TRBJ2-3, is GAGVSQTPSNKVTEKGKYVELRCDPISGHTALYWYRQSLGQGPEFLIYFQGTGAADDSGLPNDRFFAVRPEGSVSTLKIQRTERGDSAVYLCASSLMGLGLDTQYFGPGTRLTVL.